A single sample gave rise to the 3 T cell receptor beta chains below, sequenced in a study of T cells in localized non-small cell lung cancer. Method: immunoSEQ multiplex PCR; TCRdb's copy keeps in-frame clones and lacks some. The sample has some 2,000 clones; 25% to 30% are singletons. This specimen was normal lung tissue next to the tumor, taken before any cancer treatment. The receptor source for this set is a male donor at least 60 years old with stage II lung adenocarcinoma.

This clone was counted only a few times. The V and J genes are TRBV11-3 and TRBJ1-2; unclear D gene. The CDR3 has 15 amino acids. V lost 5 bases to trimming and J lost 1 base, with 14 bases between them. The germline gives CDR1 SGHNT, CDR2 YENEEA. The CDR3 bases are TGTGCCAGCAGCGCACCCCGAGGAGTTAACTATGGCTACACCTTC. Protein product: CASSAPRGVNYGYTF.

This sequence joins TRBV15 and TRBJ2-1; D not resolved. V gave up 0 bases and J gave up 5 bases, with 14 bases separating them. CDR1 and CDR2 from the germline V gene are LNHNV and YYDKDF (reference sequence). The CDR3 contains 16 residues. DNA of the CDR3: TGTGCCACCAGCAGAGATAGGGAAGGATCCCACAATGAGCAGTTCTTC. This gives the protein CATSRDREGSHNEQFF.

The CDR3 loop is CASSPSRGDTIYF. CDR3 nucleotides: TGTGCCAGCTCACCCAGCCGGGGGGACACCATATATTTT. V is TRBV18 and J is TRBJ1-3; D possibly corresponds to TRBD1 (5 bases). V was trimmed by 3 bases and J by 8 bases, leaving 11 bases between them. CDR1 and CDR2 (germline): KGHSH, LQKENI. The CDR3 consists of 13 residues.